The present T cell receptor (beta chain) was sequenced within a study of blood T cell repertoires in COVID-19. Across the whole study: Samples taken during acute and convalescent COVID-19 were collected in the United States, Italy and Spain. PBMCs, B-cell-depleted T cells, or T cells provided the cDNA or gDNA that made up the material.

V lost 0 bases and J 7 bases, leaving 19 bases between the germline ends. CDR3 size: 16 residues. Germline V gives CDR1 MNHEY, CDR2 SVGAGI. Original processing methods: Amplification of reference gene primers provided the estimated nucleated cell counts. Only in-frame clones appear in the TCRdb table, and some are missing; sequencing was by immunoSEQ multiplex PCR. The V and J calls and clone size come from that table; D and trimming were worked out from the DNA. The sample has about 190,000 clones, 85% to 90% seen once. The source is a human donor in a cohort sampled during active COVID-19. The chain is built from TRBV6-5 and TRBJ2-7; the D is unclear. The sequenced sample consisted of peripheral blood. CDR3 in amino acids: CASSYSAAYNYEEQYF. CDR3 bases: TGTGCCAGCAGTTACTCGGCGGCGTATAATTACGAAGAGCAGTACTTC.